These 21 T cell receptor beta chains were sequenced from one sample in a study of CXCR3-negative and CXCR3-positive naive CD8 T cells. General study results and limits: Naive cells that were CXCR3-positive had more hydrophobic TRB CDR3s (compared with CXCR3-negative naive cells).

The TRB libraries of cDNA were built by UMI-labeled 5' RACE. One entry per CDR3 protein, without DNA, is what TCRdb gives after re-calling the 5' RACE reads. The sample table sets out around 140,000 distinct CDR3 sequences. Their target antigens are unknown. The sequencing input was naive CXCR3+ CD8+ T cells from blood. Subset: CD45RO-CCR7+CD27+CD95- naive CD8+ T cells expressing CXCR3 (TNR3+). The source is a human donor in good health. Some clones in this sample may be carry-over from other donors' samples.

The genes are TRBV14 and TRBJ2-1; TCRdb outputs TRBD1, but without DNA this stays unchecked. This CDR3 is built from 15 residues. Germline V CDR1 and CDR2: SGHDN, FVKESK. The CDR3 sequence: CASSRPPAGGNEQFF.

The chain uses TRBV25-1 and TRBJ2-7; TCRdb's assignment of TRBD2 cannot be checked, as there is no DNA. This CDR3 is 18 amino acids long. The germline V gene encodes CDR1 MGHDK and CDR2 SYGVNS. The CDR3 protein is CASSELLPISGRPGEQYF.

The rearrangement links TRBV20-1 to TRBJ2-1; TCRdb outputs TRBD2, but without DNA this stays unchecked. This CDR3 comprises 13 residues. The germline CDR1 and CDR2 sequences are DFQATT and SNEGSKA (reference sequence). CDR3 in amino acids: CSARRAVNLEQFF.

The V call is TRBV28, the J call TRBJ2-1; there is no DNA to check the TCRdb D call of TRBD2. The germline CDR1 and CDR2 sequences are MDHEN and SYDVKM. The CDR3 consists of 22 residues. The CDR3 here is CASSFGLATGAGGPGSYNEQFF.

The chain recombines TRBV4-3 with TRBJ1-6; as DNA is missing, the TRBD1 call by TCRdb cannot be tested. Germline CDR1 LGHNA, CDR2 YSLEER. The CDR3 contains 15 residues. This CDR3 reads CASSQEWAPGSPLHF.

The chain combines TRBV29-1 with TRBJ1-1; the TRBD1 assignment by TCRdb is unverifiable without DNA. From germline, CDR1 is SQVTM and CDR2 ANQGSEA. The length of the CDR3 is 11 residues. The CDR3 region is CSVRTGEGAFF. The full variable domain, completed using reference TRBV29-1 and TRBJ1-1, is SAVISQKPSRDICQRGTSLTIQCQVDSQVTMMFWYRQQPGQSLTLIATANQGSEATYESGFVIDKFPISRPNLTFSTLTVSNMSPEDSSIYLCSVRTGEGAFFGQGTRLTVV.

The chain has TRBV29-1 and TRBJ2-4; no DNA is available, so the TRBD1 call from TCRdb remains unchecked. The germline gives CDR1 SQVTM, CDR2 ANQGSEA. The CDR3 runs to 14 residues. Here the CDR3 reads CSASGTGTQNIQYF.

CDR3 loop: CSASVGGATDTQYF. This chain links TRBV29-1 with TRBJ2-3; TCRdb selects TRBD2, and the lack of DNA leaves this call unchecked. Germline CDR1 SQVTM, CDR2 ANQGSEA. This CDR3 has 14 residues.

This CDR3 reads CAWSVPGSLQETQYF. This chain joins TRBV30 and TRBJ2-5. The CDR3 is 15 residues long. Germline V gives CDR1 GTSNPN, CDR2 SVGIG (reference sequence).

V and J are TRBV7-6 and TRBJ2-3; the TRBD2 assignment by TCRdb is unverifiable without DNA. Germline CDR1 is SGHVS and CDR2 is FNYEAQ. This CDR3 comprises 16 residues. The CDR3 sequence: CASSSSSGSLTDTQYF.

This chain joins TRBV29-1 and TRBJ1-2. CDR1 and CDR2 (germline): SQVTM, ANQGSEA. This CDR3 has 11 residues. CDR3 amino acids: CSVGEVYGYTF.

The rearrangement links TRBV4-3 to TRBJ2-7. The CDR3 has 14 residues. Germline CDR1 reads LGHNA; CDR2 reads YSLEER. The CDR3 here is CASSQGHRSYEQYF.

The chain links TRBV15 to TRBJ2-3; absent DNA, TCRdb's TRBD1 call cannot be checked. The CDR3 is 17 residues long. Germline values: CDR1 LNHNV, CDR2 YYDKDF (reference sequence). The CDR3 sequence is CATSRDLRGAGADTQYF.

The gene calls are TRBV21-1 and TRBJ2-4; the TRBD1 assignment by TCRdb is unverifiable without DNA. TRBV21-1 is a pseudogene segment. The CDR3 consists of 14 residues. The CDR3 region is CASSKVPGKNIQYF.

V gene TRBV12-3 or TRBV12-4 combines with J gene TRBJ2-6. The CDR3 runs to 16 residues. The chain's CDR3 is CASSLAHRSGANVLTF.

J is TRBJ2-1 and V is TRBV30; checking the TCRdb D call of TRBD1 is not possible without DNA. The CDR3 covers 12 residues. The germline CDR1 and CDR2 sequences are GTSNPN and SVGIG (reference sequence). CDR3 sequence: CASWTGGNEQFF. Full variable domain (missing parts from reference TRBV30 and TRBJ2-1): SQTIHQWPATLVQPVGSPLSLECTVEGTSNPNLYWYRQAAGRGLQLLFYSVGIGQISSEVPQNLSASRPQDRQFILSSKKLLLSDSGFYLCASWTGGNEQFFGPGTRLTVL.

The chain links TRBV12-3 or TRBV12-4 to TRBJ2-5. The CDR3 totals 14 residues. The CDR3 spells CASSPPLEEETQYF.

The genes are TRBV5-1 and TRBJ2-5. Germline lookup yields CDR1 SGHRS and CDR2 YFSETQ. The CDR3 sequence is 12 residues long. CDR3: CASSDSRETQYF.

This chain links TRBV3-1 with TRBJ2-1; the D call of TRBD2 rests on TCRdb alone, since no DNA is present to check it. CDR1 LGHDT and CDR2 YNNKEL come from the germline V gene (reference sequence). The CDR3 sequence is 15 residues long. The CDR3 reads CASSQSGLGYNEQFF.

The chain combines TRBV5-1 with TRBJ1-2; the TRBD1 assignment by TCRdb is unverifiable without DNA. The germline V gene encodes CDR1 SGHRS and CDR2 YFSETQ. The CDR3 has 13 amino acids. The CDR3 spells CASSTGQEYGYTF.

The V gene is TRBV20-1, the J gene TRBJ2-7; TCRdb returns TRBD2, unconfirmable since there is no DNA. The CDR3 covers 14 residues. From germline, CDR1 is DFQATT and CDR2 SNEGSKA (reference sequence). The chain's CDR3 is CSAPTDGRFNEQYF.